The present T cell receptor (beta chain) was sequenced within a study of cytomegalovirus exposure and HLA in healthy donors (dated by TCRdb to the late 2010s). About the study as a whole: In an earlier analysis of fewer than 750 of the donors, 250 to 350 Gb of sequence data and approximately 120 million unique TCR beta sequences from 180 million or so T cells were reported. To predict cytomegalovirus infection status, the study combined high-throughput TCR immunosequencing, statistical association of individual TCRs with disease status, and machine learning. Rather than using new phenotypic data, the later analysis identified candidate immune exposures from TCR beta sequences and from how often those sequences occurred across donors. All discovery cohort repertoires had been generated using a single sequencing platform. Among about 360 genotyped donors of the cohort, an average of around 240,000 unique TCR beta nucleotide sequences were sequenced per donor, roughly 20% of them non-productive. The aim of the study was to test whether cataloging public T cell receptors could identify signatures of past pathogen exposure. Of the roughly 400 genotyped donors, 65% to 90% fell in the genetic ancestry cluster associated with self-reported Caucasian donors. HLA typing covered class I and class II loci at four-digit resolution. Because of strong linkage in the cohort, a few DR-DQ haplotypes were treated as single units for association and clustering. An early release covering 550 to 650 HLA-typed donors comprised approximately 290 gigabases of sequencing data and around 80 million unique TCR sequences. In an earlier analysis of 500 to 650 of the donors, high-throughput TCR beta sequencing was used to judge whether each TCR beta V gene segment behaved as functional or pseudogenic. The T cell repertoires of several hundred subjects were profiled by immunosequencing and related to cytomegalovirus serostatus. In a later genetic analysis, genome-wide SNP genotypes for about three fifths of the roughly 670 donors were used, and that subset was treated as a discovery cohort. A separate validation cohort of over 95 different subjects was used in addition to the 666-subject first cohort. To study patterns of TCR occurrence, a later analysis re-analyzed previously published TCR beta repertoires from under 750 donors and added high-resolution HLA genotyping. Donor age, sex, ethnicity and CMV serostatus were compiled alongside the repertoire data. Typing coverage varied by locus: 629-630 donors for A, B, C, DRB1 and DQB1; around 560 for DQA1; about 570 for DPA1; about 450 for DPB1. The research as a whole found: Because counts were too low, about 18 rarely observed V segments, including chromosome 9 orphons, were excluded from the earlier analysis of roughly 580 of the donors. A cluster of highly shared sequence variants was judged likely to be a technical artifact of the sequencing pipeline. Because HLA typing was unavailable for some donors at each locus, only the typed subset was used in association tests. Linkage disequilibrium might explain the correlated functional status among segregating V segments, but an unknown experimental factor could not be excluded. The authors suggested that the approach could potentially be generalized to other disease states and immunological phenotypes. Several of the top co-occurrence clusters appeared to be linked to parvovirus B19, influenza, CMV and Epstein-Barr virus, according to a later analysis. The study listed 150 to 200 TCR beta chains as associated with cytomegalovirus. In this cohort, only TCR beta chains were sequenced, and detectable features were limited by the absence of alpha or paired-chain data. A later genetic analysis associated a missense DCLRE1C variant with V-gene and J-gene trimming of TCR beta chains, and an independent cohort replicated the association. Presence/absence analyses assumed roughly uniform sequencing depth across donors, an assumption that may not hold. In a later analysis, most CMV-associated TCR beta chains were found to appear HLA-restricted, with HLA associations seemingly driven largely by CMV exposure. Specific HLA alleles were associated with some 15,000 TCR beta sequences at a false discovery rate of 0.05 in a later analysis. Three of the identified cytomegalovirus-associated TCR beta chains were confirmed in vitro to be specific for cytomegalovirus antigens. Assigning TCR associations to individual alleles was difficult when HLA alleles, especially DR and DQ, strongly co-occurred. A further reported finding was that TCR beta sequences accurately predicted the HLA-A and HLA-B alleles for most subjects in the first cohort. The classifier was reported to diagnose cytomegalovirus status with high specificity and sensitivity in both the original and validation cohorts. For the cohort, immune exposure information was limited to CMV serostatus. In a later analysis, HLA-associated TCR beta chains showed more clonal expansion and lower generation probabilities than non-associated chains that were equally common. Because the 87-base-pair reads could not distinguish some IMGT-functional V segments, including TRBV6-2 and TRBV6-3, those segments were excluded. An earlier analysis of around 500 of the donors showed that most TCR beta V segments appeared in productive rearrangements either about 87% or about 30% of the time, which broadly matched IMGT annotations. In a later genetic analysis, fewer N-insertions in productive TCRs were reported among donors in an Asian-associated ancestry cluster than the roughly 700-donor mean. In a later analysis, TCR association rates were found to vary across HLA loci, with the most associated TCRs seen for DRB1 alleles and the fewest for HLA-C alleles. Most TCR sequences were observed very rarely across donors, whereas some public TCRs were present in many individuals.

V is pared back by 3 bases and J by 6 bases, with 14 bases lying between the germline termini. The CDR3 runs 14 residues from the cysteine to the phenylalanine. This entry keeps only the CDR3 DNA: 42 bases, framed from base 1. Reading the germline V gene gives CDR1 WSHSY and CDR2 SAAADI. Libraries were constructed by the immunoSEQ multiplex PCR assay. For the multiplex PCR, a mixture combining 60 forward primers for TCR Vbeta segments and 13 reverse primers for TCR Jbeta segments was used. Amplification of the CDR3 region of rearranged TCR beta genes was performed with a multiplex PCR assay on genomic DNA. The amplified TCR beta libraries were sequenced on the Illumina HiSeq System as 87-base-pair reads. Processing in the source paper ran as follows. In a later analysis, approximately 74 million unique TCR beta chains were counted across the 500 to 850 repertoires, and roughly 10 million of these chains were shared by at least two donors. Raw reads were error-corrected and collapsed into unique sequences by a nearest-neighbor algorithm in which closely related sequences were merged to remove PCR and sequencing errors. To assign V, D and J gene segments, CDR3 sequences were aligned to IMGT reference sequences. Each retained sequence needed at least a six-nucleotide match to both a V gene segment and a J gene segment. A rearrangement was called productive if the CDR3 had no stop codons and remained in frame with V and J, and every other rearrangement was called non-productive. Following IMGT convention, CDR3 was defined as the stretch from the second conserved V-encoded cysteine to the conserved J-encoded phenylalanine. Sequences without an unambiguous match to a single V gene segment were excluded from the earlier analysis of about 600 of the donors. In an earlier analysis of 500 to 750 of the donors, V segments were called functional above 56.7% productive rearrangements and were called segregating when the between-donor standard deviation exceeded 5%. A statistical classification framework was built to diagnose cytomegalovirus status from the catalog of TCR beta chain sequences. In a later analysis, V and J genes were assigned by comparing TCR nucleotide sequences against IMGT/GENE-DB human TR gene sequences. The TCRdist pipeline was used in a later analysis to assign CDR3 sequences and most-parsimonious VDJ recombination scenarios. In a later analysis, each TCR beta chain was defined by its CDR3 amino acid sequence together with its V-gene family, and reads lacking a unique V-gene family were excluded. In a later analysis, a few hundred highly shared, low-generation-probability nucleotide sequences were removed to address suspected cross-contamination and a sequencing artifact. In a later analysis, a clonal expansion index for each public chain was calculated from normalized within-repertoire ranks of inferred template counts. Generation probabilities in a later analysis came from a VDJ recombination model fitted to out-of-frame rearrangements, and those results were checked against IGoR. In a later analysis, TCR-TCR, TCR-HLA and TCR-CMV co-occurrence was scored with hypergeometric tests, and a repertoire-size bias correction was applied to TCR pairs. A later analysis estimated false discovery rates by permuting HLA or CMV assignments 20 times. A later analysis grouped co-occurring TCRs with DBSCAN, adding TCRdist sequence similarity when clustering within HLA-allele-positive subsets. Repertoires with fewer than 30,000 or more than 120,000 public chains, plus five repertoires with anomalous nucleotide sharing, were excluded from co-occurrence clustering. The clones in this table, taken by TCRdb from immuneACCESS, are in-frame only. Not every clone is retained; where verified, under half of the shortfall comes from an unresolved V gene, and the cause of the rest is unknown. That table supplies the V and J calls and clone size; D and trimming were determined from the DNA. For this sample there are over 150,000 clones; 65% to 90% appear just once. The ten largest account for more than 0.95% of the sample.

The cohort was made up of 650 to 700 healthy bone marrow donors. Cohort members were all nominally healthy when sampled, although unrecorded immune exposures were likely present. The donor was CMV seropositive and belonged to the group of 250 to 300 seropositive cohort members. A peripheral blood sample was provided by each donor, and peripheral blood mononuclear cells were used for TCR beta sequencing. The Qiagen DNeasy Blood Extraction Kit was used to extract genomic DNA from the blood cell samples. As to this clone: Its antigen is still unknown. The input lacks base qualities; no much larger clone sits a single base away.

The chain links TRBV10-2 with TRBJ1-2, with the D gene too uncertain to name. This receptor was taken from a girl between 2 and 10 years old in good health and CMV-seropositive. The sample consisted of PBMCs. The CDR3 protein sequence reads: CASSDSDWADGYTF. The DNA reads as follows: TGCGCCAGCAGTGACTCGGACTGGGCGGATGGCTACACCTTC.